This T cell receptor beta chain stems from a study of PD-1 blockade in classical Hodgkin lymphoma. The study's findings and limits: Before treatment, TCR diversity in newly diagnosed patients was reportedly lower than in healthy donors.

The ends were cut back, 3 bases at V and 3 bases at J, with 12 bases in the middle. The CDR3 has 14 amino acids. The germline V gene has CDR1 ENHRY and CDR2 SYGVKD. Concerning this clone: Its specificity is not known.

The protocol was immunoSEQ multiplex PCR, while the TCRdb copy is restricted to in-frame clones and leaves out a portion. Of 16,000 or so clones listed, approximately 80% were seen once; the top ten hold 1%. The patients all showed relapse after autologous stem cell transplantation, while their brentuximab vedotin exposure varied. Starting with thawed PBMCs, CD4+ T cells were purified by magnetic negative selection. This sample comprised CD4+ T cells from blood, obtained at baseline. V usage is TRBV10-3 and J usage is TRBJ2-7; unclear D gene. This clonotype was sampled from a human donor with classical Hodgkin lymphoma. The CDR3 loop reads CAISEGPAYYEQYF. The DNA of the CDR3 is TGTGCCATCAGTGAAGGTCCAGCCTACTACGAGCAGTACTTC.